Listed below are T cell receptor beta chains from one sample, sequenced in a study of blood T cell repertoires in COVID-19. Repertoires were generated with immunoSEQ multiplex PCR, while TCRdb's copy carries only in-frame clones and drops some. The sample yields around 100,000 clones, 80% to 90% seen once. The sample taken for sequencing was peripheral blood. The receptor source for this set is a man older than 75 with acute or convalescent COVID-19. Both conserved end residues are part of each CDR3. The D gene is left open where the match is weak. Clone sizes are given selectively: once, few, many, or a class where the clone is expanded.

J gene	V gene	D gene	clone size	CDR3 length	CDR3 protein	CDR3 DNA
TRBJ1-3	TRBV28	TRBD1	-	14	CASSPGQGGNTIYF	TGTGCCAGCAGTCCGGGACAGGGGGGAAACACCATATATTTT
TRBJ2-5	TRBV25-1	-	once	15	CASSESGPTQETQYF	TGTGCCAGCAGTGAAAGCGGTCCGACGCAAGAGACCCAGTACTTC
TRBJ1-4	TRBV7-9	TRBD1	-	16	CASSVNYRGRNEKLFF	TGTGCCAGCAGCGTTAACTACAGGGGGCGTAATGAAAAACTGTTTTTT
TRBJ2-3	TRBV24-1	TRBD2	-	14	CATTDGGEPDTQYF	TGTGCCACCACCGATGGGGGGGAACCAGATACGCAGTATTTT
TRBJ1-2	TRBV5-1	-	-	14	CASSLGTSVVGYTF	TGCGCCAGCAGCTTGGGAACTTCGGTCGTCGGCTACACCTTC
TRBJ2-7	TRBV6-2/TRBV6-3	-	-	17	CASSYPPRIHTAYEQYF	TGTGCCAGCAGTTACCCACCGAGGATCCATACCGCCTACGAGCAGTACTTC
TRBJ1-3	TRBV6-6	TRBD1	-	16	CASTRGQANSGNTIYF	TGTGCCAGCACCAGAGGACAGGCCAACTCTGGAAACACCATATATTTT
TRBJ1-1	TRBV4-3	-	-	14	CASSQATGSTEAFF	TGCGCCAGCAGCCAAGCCACAGGGAGCACTGAAGCTTTCTTT
TRBJ1-1	TRBV10-3	TRBD1	-	13	CAIRDRGNTEAFF	TGTGCCATCAGGGACAGGGGGAACACTGAAGCTTTCTTT
TRBJ2-4	TRBV4-3	-	-	14	CASSRDEGENIQYF	TGCGCCAGCAGTCGGGACGAGGGGGAAAACATTCAGTACTTC
TRBJ2-1	TRBV11-2	-	-	15	CASSFGTLGDNEQFF	TGTGCCAGCAGCTTCGGGACTCTCGGGGACAATGAGCAGTTCTTC
TRBJ2-3	TRBV5-1	TRBD2	-	19	CASSLGMGLALPEADTQYF	TGCGCCAGCAGCTTGGGGATGGGACTAGCGCTCCCGGAGGCAGATACGCAGTATTTT
TRBJ2-1	TRBV19	-	-	13	CASSTARVDEQFF	TGTGCCAGTAGTACCGCGAGAGTCGATGAGCAGTTCTTC
TRBJ1-2	TRBV2	-	-	13	CASSAQGNGGYTF	TGTGCCAGCAGTGCCCAGGGTAACGGTGGCTACACCTTC
TRBJ1-2	TRBV30	-	-	12	CAWSGGPYGYTF	TGTGCCTGGAGTGGGGGGCCGTATGGCTACACCTTC
TRBJ2-1	TRBV25-1	-	few	14	CASSRQGNYIEQFF	TGTGCCAGCAGTCGGCAGGGGAACTACATTGAGCAGTTCTTC
TRBJ1-3	TRBV9	TRBD1	-	17	CASSLGTGWFSGNTIYF	TGTGCCAGCAGCTTAGGGACAGGGTGGTTCTCTGGAAACACCATATATTTT
TRBJ1-1	TRBV9	-	-	13	CASSERGVAEAFF	TGTGCCAGCAGCGAGCGGGGGGTGGCTGAAGCTTTCTTT
TRBJ2-7	TRBV5-1	TRBD1	-	14	CASSLGTGIYEQYF	TGCGCCAGCAGCTTAGGGACAGGGATCTACGAGCAGTACTTC
TRBJ1-2	TRBV5-5	-	-	15	CASSLVPQQNYGYTF	TGTGCCAGCAGCTTGGTTCCACAGCAGAACTATGGCTACACCTTC
TRBJ2-7	TRBV24-1	TRBD1	-	14	CATSDSGGGYEQYF	TGTGCCACCAGTGATTCAGGGGGCGGATACGAGCAGTACTTC
TRBJ2-7	TRBV21-1	-	-	18	CASSPYRLGGVLSYEQYF	TGTGCCAGCAGCCCCTACCGTTTGGGGGGGGTCCTTTCCTACGAGCAGTACTTC